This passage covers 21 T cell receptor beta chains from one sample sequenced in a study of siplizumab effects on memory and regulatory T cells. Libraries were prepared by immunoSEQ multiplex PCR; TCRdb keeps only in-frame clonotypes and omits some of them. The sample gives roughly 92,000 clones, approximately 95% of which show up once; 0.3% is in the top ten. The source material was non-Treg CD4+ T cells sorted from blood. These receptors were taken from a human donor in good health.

CDR3 sequence (DNA): TGTGCCAGCAGCTTATCGGGGACAAATAATTCACCCCTCCACTTT. It is translated as CASSLSGTNNSPLHF. V and J are TRBV7-2 and TRBJ1-6; TRBD1 might be the D (6 bases). The CDR3 runs 15 residues. The V end lost 2 bases, the J end lost 5 bases, and 10 bases lay between the germline ends. Germline assignment: CDR1 SGHTA and CDR2 FQGNSA.

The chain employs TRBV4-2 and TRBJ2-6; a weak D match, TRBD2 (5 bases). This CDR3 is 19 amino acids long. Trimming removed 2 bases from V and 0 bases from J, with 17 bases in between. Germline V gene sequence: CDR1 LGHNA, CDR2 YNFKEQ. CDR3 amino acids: CASSQRGQRLPSGANVLTF. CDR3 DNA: TGTGCCAGCAGCCAACGAGGGCAGCGCCTCCCCTCTGGGGCCAACGTCCTGACTTTC.

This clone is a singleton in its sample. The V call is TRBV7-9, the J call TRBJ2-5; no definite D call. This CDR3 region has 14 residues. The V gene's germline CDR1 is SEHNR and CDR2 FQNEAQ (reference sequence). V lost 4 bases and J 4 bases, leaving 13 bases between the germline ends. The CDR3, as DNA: TGTGCCAGCAGCTCCGGGTGGCACGGAGAGACCCAGTACTTC. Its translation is CASSSGWHGETQYF.

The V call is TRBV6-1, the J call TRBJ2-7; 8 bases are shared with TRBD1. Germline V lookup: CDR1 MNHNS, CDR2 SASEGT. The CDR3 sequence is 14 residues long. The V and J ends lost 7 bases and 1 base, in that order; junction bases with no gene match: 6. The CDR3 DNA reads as TGTGCCAGCATGGTCGGGACAGGTTCCTACGAGCAGTACTTC. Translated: CASMVGTGSYEQYF.

In DNA form, the CDR3 reads TGTGCCAGTAGTATAGATCGAGCGGGTTCCTACGAGCAGTACTTC. It encodes CASSIDRAGSYEQYF. The rearrangement joins TRBV19 to TRBJ2-7; tentatively, D is TRBD2 (6 bases). The CDR3 covers 15 residues. The V gene lost 0 bases and the J gene lost 1 base, with 10 bases spanning the gap. Germline loops: CDR1 LNHDA, CDR2 SQIVND (reference sequence).

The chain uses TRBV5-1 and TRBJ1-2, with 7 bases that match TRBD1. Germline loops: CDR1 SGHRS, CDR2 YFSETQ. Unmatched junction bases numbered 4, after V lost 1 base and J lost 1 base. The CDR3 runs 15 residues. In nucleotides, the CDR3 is TGCGCCAGCAGCTTGACGACAGGGAATAACTATGGCTACACCTTC. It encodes CASSLTTGNNYGYTF.

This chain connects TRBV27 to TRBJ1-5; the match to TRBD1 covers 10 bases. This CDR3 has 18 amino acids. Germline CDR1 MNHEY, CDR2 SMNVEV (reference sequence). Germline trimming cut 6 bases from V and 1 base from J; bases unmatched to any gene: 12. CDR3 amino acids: CASSPPGQGRRSNQPQHF. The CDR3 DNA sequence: TGTGCCAGCAGCCCCCCGGGACAGGGGCGAAGAAGCAATCAGCCCCAGCATTTT.

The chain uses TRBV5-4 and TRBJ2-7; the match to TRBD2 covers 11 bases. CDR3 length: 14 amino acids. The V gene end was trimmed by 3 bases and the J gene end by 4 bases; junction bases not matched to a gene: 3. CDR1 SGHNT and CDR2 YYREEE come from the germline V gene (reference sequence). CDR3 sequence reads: CASSYGTSGYEQYF. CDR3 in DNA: TGTGCCAGCAGCTACGGGACTAGCGGTTACGAGCAGTACTTC.

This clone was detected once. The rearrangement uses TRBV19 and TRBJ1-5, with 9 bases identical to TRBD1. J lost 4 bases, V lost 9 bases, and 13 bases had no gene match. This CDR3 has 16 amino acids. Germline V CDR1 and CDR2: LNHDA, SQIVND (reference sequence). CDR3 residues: CASIASGTGPNQPQHF. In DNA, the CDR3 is TGTGCCAGCATCGCGTCCGGGACAGGGCCGAATCAGCCCCAGCATTTT.

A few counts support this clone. The chain's CDR3 is CASSPQGATNEKLFF. The CDR3 coding sequence is TGTGCCAGCTCACCACAGGGTGCAACTAATGAAAAACTGTTTTTT. This chain connects TRBV18 to TRBJ1-4; D gene uncertain. The CDR3 extends over 15 amino acids. The germline V and J ends were trimmed by 1 base and 0 bases, with 6 bases remaining between them. Germline-derived CDR1 and CDR2 are KGHSH and LQKENI.

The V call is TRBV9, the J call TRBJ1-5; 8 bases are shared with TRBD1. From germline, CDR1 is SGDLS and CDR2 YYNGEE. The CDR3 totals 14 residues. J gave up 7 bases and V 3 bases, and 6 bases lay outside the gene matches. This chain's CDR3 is CASSATGVSQPQHF. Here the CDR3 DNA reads TGTGCCAGCAGCGCGACAGGGGTAAGCCAGCCCCAGCATTTT.

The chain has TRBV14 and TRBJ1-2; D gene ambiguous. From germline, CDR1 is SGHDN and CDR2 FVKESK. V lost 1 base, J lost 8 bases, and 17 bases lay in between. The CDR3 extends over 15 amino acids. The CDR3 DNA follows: TGTGCCAGCAGCCAAGGTCTACCTTTTTCCGGAGGCTACACCTTC. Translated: CASSQGLPFSGGYTF.

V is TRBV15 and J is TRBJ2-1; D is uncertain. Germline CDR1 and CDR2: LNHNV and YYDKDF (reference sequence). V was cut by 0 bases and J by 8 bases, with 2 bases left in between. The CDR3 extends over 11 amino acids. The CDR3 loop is CATSRDYEQFF. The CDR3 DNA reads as TGTGCCACCAGCAGAGATTATGAGCAGTTCTTC.

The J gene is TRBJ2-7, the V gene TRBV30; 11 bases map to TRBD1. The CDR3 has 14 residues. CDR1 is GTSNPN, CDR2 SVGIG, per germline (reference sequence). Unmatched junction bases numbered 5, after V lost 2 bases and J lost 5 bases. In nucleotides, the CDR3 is TGTGCCTGGAGTCCCGGGACAGGGGGTAACGAGCAGTACTTC. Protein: CAWSPGTGGNEQYF.

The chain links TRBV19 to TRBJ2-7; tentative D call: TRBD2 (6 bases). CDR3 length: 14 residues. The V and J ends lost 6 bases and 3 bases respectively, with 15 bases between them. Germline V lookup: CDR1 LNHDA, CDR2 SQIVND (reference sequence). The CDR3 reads CASSYSGPGYEQYF. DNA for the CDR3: TGTGCCAGTAGCTATAGCGGCCCCGGCTACGAGCAGTACTTC.

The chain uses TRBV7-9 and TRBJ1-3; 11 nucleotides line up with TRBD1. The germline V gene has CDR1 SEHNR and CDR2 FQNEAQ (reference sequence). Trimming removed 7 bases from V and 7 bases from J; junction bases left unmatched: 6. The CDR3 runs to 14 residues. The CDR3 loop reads CASNWDRGANTIYF. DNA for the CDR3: TGTGCCAGCAATTGGGACAGGGGGGCGAACACCATATATTTT. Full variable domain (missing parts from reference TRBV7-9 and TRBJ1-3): DTGVSQNPRHKITKRGQNVTFRCDPISEHNRLYWYRQTLGQGPEFLTYFQNEAQLEKSRLLSDRFSAERPKGSFSTLEIQRTEQGDSAMYLCASNWDRGANTIYFGEGSWLTVV.

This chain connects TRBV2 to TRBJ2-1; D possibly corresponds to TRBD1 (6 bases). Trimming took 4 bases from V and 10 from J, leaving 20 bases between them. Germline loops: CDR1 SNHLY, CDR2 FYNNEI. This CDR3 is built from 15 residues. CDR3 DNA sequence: TGTGCCAGCAGTGTCCCTATAACAGGGTTGTTCGAGCAGTTCTTC. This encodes CASSVPITGLFEQFF.

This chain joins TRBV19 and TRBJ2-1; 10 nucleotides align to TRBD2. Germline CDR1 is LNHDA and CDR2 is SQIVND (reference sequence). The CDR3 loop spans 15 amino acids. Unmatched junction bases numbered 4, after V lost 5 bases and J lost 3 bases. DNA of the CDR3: TGTGCCAGTAGTTTCGGACTAGCGGTCTACAATGAGCAGTTCTTC. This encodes CASSFGLAVYNEQFF.

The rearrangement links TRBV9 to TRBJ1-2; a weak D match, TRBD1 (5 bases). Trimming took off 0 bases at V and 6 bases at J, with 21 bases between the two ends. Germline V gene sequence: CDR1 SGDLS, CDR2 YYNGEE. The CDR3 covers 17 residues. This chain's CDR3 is CASSVAGQRAGLDGYTF. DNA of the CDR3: TGTGCCAGCAGCGTAGCGGGGCAGAGGGCAGGGTTGGATGGCTACACCTTC.

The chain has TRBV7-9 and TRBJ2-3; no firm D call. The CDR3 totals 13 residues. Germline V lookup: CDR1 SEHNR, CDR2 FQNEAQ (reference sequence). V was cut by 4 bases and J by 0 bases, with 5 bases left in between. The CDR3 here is CASSSLSTDTQYF. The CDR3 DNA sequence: TGTGCCAGCAGCTCCCTAAGCACAGATACGCAGTATTTT.

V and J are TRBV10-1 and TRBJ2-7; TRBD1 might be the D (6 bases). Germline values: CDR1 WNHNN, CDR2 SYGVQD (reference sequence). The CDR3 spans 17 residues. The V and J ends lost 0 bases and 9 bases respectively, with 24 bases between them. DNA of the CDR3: TGCGCCAGCAGTGAGTCGATTGGGGGACAATTCTTGTCCGGGCAGTACTTC. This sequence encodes CASSESIGGQFLSGQYF.